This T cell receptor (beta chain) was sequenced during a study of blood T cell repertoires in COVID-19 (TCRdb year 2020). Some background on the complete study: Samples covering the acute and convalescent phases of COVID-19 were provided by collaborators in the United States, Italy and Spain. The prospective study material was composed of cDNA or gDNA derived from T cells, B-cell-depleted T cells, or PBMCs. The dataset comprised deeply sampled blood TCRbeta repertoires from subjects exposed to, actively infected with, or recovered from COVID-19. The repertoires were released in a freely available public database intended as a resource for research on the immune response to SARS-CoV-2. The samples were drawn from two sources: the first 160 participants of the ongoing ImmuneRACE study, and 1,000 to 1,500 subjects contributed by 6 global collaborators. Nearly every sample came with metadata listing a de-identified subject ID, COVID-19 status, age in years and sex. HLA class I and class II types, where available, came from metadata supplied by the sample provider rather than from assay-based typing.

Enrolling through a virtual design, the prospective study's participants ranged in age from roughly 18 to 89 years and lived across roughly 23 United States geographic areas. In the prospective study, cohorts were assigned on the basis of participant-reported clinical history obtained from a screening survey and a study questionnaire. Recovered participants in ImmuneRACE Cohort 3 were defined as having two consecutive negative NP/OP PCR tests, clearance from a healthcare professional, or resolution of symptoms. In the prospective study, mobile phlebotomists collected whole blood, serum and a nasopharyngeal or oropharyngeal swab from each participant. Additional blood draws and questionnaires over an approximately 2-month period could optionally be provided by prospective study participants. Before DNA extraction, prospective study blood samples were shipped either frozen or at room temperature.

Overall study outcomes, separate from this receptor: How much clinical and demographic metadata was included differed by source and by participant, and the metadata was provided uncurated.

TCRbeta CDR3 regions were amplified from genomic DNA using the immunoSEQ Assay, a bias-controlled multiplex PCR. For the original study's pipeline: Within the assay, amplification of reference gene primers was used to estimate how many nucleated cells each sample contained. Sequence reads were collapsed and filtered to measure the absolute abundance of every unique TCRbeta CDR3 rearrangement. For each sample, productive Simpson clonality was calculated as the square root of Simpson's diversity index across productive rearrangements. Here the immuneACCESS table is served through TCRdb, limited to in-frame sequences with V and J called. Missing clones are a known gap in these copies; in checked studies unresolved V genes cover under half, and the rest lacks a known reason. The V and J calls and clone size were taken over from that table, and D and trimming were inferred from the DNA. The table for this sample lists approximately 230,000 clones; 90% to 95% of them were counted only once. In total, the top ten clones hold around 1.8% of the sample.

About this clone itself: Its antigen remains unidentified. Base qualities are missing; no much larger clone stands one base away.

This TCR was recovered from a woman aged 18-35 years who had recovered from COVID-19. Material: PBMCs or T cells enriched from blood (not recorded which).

The CDR3 has the sequence CASRRWTVTLNTEAFF. The nucleotide sequence is TGCGCCAGCCGTCGCTGGACAGTAACTTTGAACACTGAAGCTTTCTTT. The receptor chain draws on TRBV5-1 and TRBJ1-1; the D gene is perhaps TRBD1, on 6 matching bases. CDR1 and CDR2, looked up from the germline V gene, are SGHRS and YFSETQ. Reading from cysteine to phenylalanine, the CDR3 counts 16 amino acids. The only DNA kept is the CDR3, 48 bases in frame from the first base. V gives up 7 bases and J gives up 0 bases, and the segment between their germline ends measures 19 bases.